This T cell receptor beta chain is drawn from a study of shared clonotypes between healthy human individuals. Study summary: Three CD4 naive, three CD4 memory, two CD8 naive and one CD8 memory plate were used per donor.

As regards this clone: The antigen remains unidentified.

General study points: Owing to a small donor count, the genetic and exposure-history diversity represented was limited.

Naive CD8 cells comprised CD45RO-negative, CCR7-positively selected cells, excluding terminally differentiated effector memory CD45RA+ cells. Sorted-subset replicate PCRs used about 200 ng DNA, some 33,000 T cell genomes. Assay used: immunoSEQ multiplex PCR; TCRdb lists only in-frame clones, some missing. Among some 740,000 clones listed, 85% to 95% were seen once. Losses at the gene ends were 5 bases for V and 6 bases for J; bases not matched to a gene: 7. This CDR3 contains 14 residues. Germline values: CDR1 KGHSH, CDR2 LQKENI. Material for sequencing was naive CD8+ T cells sorted from blood. The rearrangement links TRBV18 to TRBJ2-3; 8 bases are a match to TRBD1. The source is a man aged 25 to 40 in good health. This chain's CDR3 is CASSSGQGWDTQYF. The CDR3, as DNA: TGTGCCAGCTCATCCGGACAGGGTTGGGATACGCAGTATTTT. Full variable domain (remainder filled in from reference TRBV18 and TRBJ2-3): NAGVMQNPRHLVRRRGQEARLRCSPMKGHSHVYWYRQLPEEGLKFMVYLQKENIIDESGMPKERFSAEFPKEGPSILRIQQVVRGDSAAYFCASSSGQGWDTQYFGPGTRLTVL.